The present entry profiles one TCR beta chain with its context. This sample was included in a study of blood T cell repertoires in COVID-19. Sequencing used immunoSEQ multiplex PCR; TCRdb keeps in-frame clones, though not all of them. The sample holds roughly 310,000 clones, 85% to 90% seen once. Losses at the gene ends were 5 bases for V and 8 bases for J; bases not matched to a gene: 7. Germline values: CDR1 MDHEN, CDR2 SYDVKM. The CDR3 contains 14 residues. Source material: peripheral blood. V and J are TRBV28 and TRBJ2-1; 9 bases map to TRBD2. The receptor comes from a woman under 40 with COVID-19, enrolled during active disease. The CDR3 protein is CASSVSGSLDEQFF. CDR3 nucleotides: TGTGCCAGCAGTGTTAGCGGGAGTCTTGATGAGCAGTTCTTC. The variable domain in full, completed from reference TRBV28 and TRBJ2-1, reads DVKVTQSSRYLVKRTGEKVFLECVQDMDHENMFWYRQDPGLGLRLIYFSYDVKMKEKGDIPEGYSVSREKKERFSLILESASTNQTSMYLCASSVSGSLDEQFFGPGTRLTVL.